A single sample is the source of the 7 T cell receptor beta chains below, sequenced in a study of tumor-infiltrating lymphocytes in primary liver carcinoma. TCR beta cDNA came from approximately 0.55 ug total RNA, primed with a constant-region primer. ARM-PCR, slightly modified, supplied the TCR beta libraries through three nested multiplex PCR rounds. The first two PCR rounds used TRBV1-TRBV30 primers with a Cbeta primer, nine to ten cycles each. Using its own MiXCR run on the multiplex PCR reads, TCRdb lists one record per CDR3 protein. The table lists roughly 80,000 distinct CDR3 sequences, about two thirds of them singletons. It was from 20-30 mg of unsorted bulk tissue that RNA and DNA were co-extracted. Sequences were obtained from liver tumor tissue from sampling region 4. Subset indicated: tumor region T4, right-lateral pole. Receptors originate from a woman between 55 and 75 years old with primary liver carcinoma and hepatitis B virus infection.

This chain uses TRBV6-1 with TRBJ1-2; no clear D. Trimming removed 5 bases from V and 5 bases from J, with 18 bases in between. The CDR3 extends over 15 amino acids. CDR1 and CDR2 from the germline V gene are MNHNS and SASEGT. DNA of the CDR3: TGTGCCAGCAGTAAAATTTCGCAGGATCTTTATGGCTACACCTTC. Translated: CASSKISQDLYGYTF.

This clonotype was recorded many times. This chain connects TRBV5-1 to TRBJ2-1; 14 nucleotides agree with TRBD2. CDR3 length equals 17 residues. Losses at the gene ends were 5 bases for V and 7 bases for J; bases not matched to a gene: 11. Germline values: CDR1 SGHRS, CDR2 YFSETQ. The CDR3 loop is CASRDFRRTSGRNEQFF. CDR3 nucleotides: TGCGCCAGCAGGGATTTCCGCCGGACTAGCGGGAGGAATGAGCAGTTCTTC.

For this clonotype: The junction departs from germline at one end; a sequencing error may be responsible. The genes are TRBV10-3 and TRBJ2-7; D gene ambiguous. The CDR3 consists of 11 residues. Germline loops: CDR1 ENHRY, CDR2 SYGVKD. CDR3 protein: CAIGDIYEQYF. The CDR3 DNA is TGTGCCATCGGTGATATCTACGAGCAGTACTTC.

With regard to this clonotype: A much larger clone lies a single base off, so this may be a read error. The chain joins TRBV7-8 to TRBJ2-1; 10 nucleotides agree with TRBD1. This CDR3 is 15 amino acids long. Germline lookup yields CDR1 SGHVS and CDR2 FQNEAQ. V shed 1 base and J 11 bases; nucleotides not matched to a gene: 8. The CDR3 reads CASSLVVGQGGKQFF. The CDR3, as DNA: TGTGCCAGCAGCTTAGTGGTTGGACAGGGGGGTAAGCAGTTCTTC.

Details on this clonotype: The missing conserved phenylalanine or tryptophan at the end of this CDR3 makes a read error likely. The DNA is left out, because the CDR3 cannot be placed on it with certainty; the CDR3 is given as TCRdb lists it. Here the CDR3 reads CSVANRRVGEQLL. The rearrangement uses TRBV29-1 and TRBJ2-1. Looked up from germline, CDR1 is SQVTM and CDR2 is ANQGSEA. The CDR3 is 13 amino acids in total, end residues counted.

This clonotype has a count of ten or more. This could be a read error, since a much larger clone is one nucleotide away. The chain couples TRBV6-2 or TRBV6-3 to TRBJ2-2; D might be TRBD1 or TRBD2, each matching 5 bases. Per germline, CDR1 MNHEY and CDR2 SVGEGT. Deletions cut 6 bases from V and 3 bases from J, with 14 bases between. CDR3 length: 15 residues. DNA of the CDR3: TGTGCCAGCAGATACGGGGCTAGACACACCGGGGAGCTGTTTTTT. It translates to CASRYGARHTGELFF.

This clonotype was seen ten or more times. V is TRBV5-4 and J is TRBJ1-6; D remains unclear. V was clipped by 2 bases and J by 9 bases, with 9 bases between them. CDR3 length equals 13 residues. Germline values: CDR1 SGHNT, CDR2 YYREEE (reference sequence). CDR3 amino acids: CASSFTNGSPLHF. The CDR3 DNA reads as TGTGCCAGCAGCTTCACGAACGGTTCACCCCTCCACTTT. Full variable domain (missing parts from reference TRBV5-4 and TRBJ1-6): ETGVTQSPTHLIKTRGQQVTLRCSSQSGHNTVSWYQQALGQGPQFIFQYYREEENGRGNFPPRFSGLQFPNYSSELNVNALELDDSALYLCASSFTNGSPLHFGNGTRLTVT.